This TCR beta chain was identified during a study of OX40 agonist ivuxolimab in advanced cancers. Profiling relied on immunoSEQ multiplex PCR, and the TCRdb table lists in-frame clones only, not all of them. The repertoire has approximately 47,000 clones, around nine tenths of them found once; the top ten carry 7.8%. The V and J ends lost 1 base and 6 bases, in that order; junction bases with no gene match: 4. Germline loops: CDR1 LNHDA, CDR2 SQIVND (reference sequence). This CDR3 region has 15 residues. Sequenced material: CD4+ or CD8+ T cells sorted from blood, taken in a trial of the OX40 agonist ivuxolimab. This sequence originates from an adult with an advanced solid tumor such as melanoma, head and neck, liver or kidney cancer. This chain connects TRBV19 to TRBJ1-5; TRBD1 matches 9 bases. The CDR3 bases are TGTGCCAGTAGTATAGGAACAGGGGGCCCTCAGCCCCAGCATTTT. This translates into CASSIGTGGPQPQHF.